A single sample is the source of the 3 T cell receptor beta chains below, sequenced in a study of CDR3 diversity in severe acne. Each CDR3 protein gets one entry after TCRdb re-called the PCR reads with MiXCR. The sample records more than 70,000 distinct CDR3 sequences, 45% to 55% being singletons. Sequenced material: blood. All receptors derive from a male donor in good health, serving as a control.

This clonotype was recorded only once. The chain uses TRBV7-6 and TRBJ2-7; the match to TRBD1 covers 9 bases. Germline CDR1 and CDR2: SGHVS and FNYEAQ. The CDR3 runs 16 residues. V dropped 6 bases and J dropped 5; count of bases not matched to a gene: 14. The CDR3 DNA follows: TGTGCCAGCAGTTCCACCCCCCGGGACAGGGCCCACGAGCAGTACTTC. Its translation is CASSSTPRDRAHEQYF.

Concerning this clonotype: Lacking the conserved final phenylalanine or tryptophan, this CDR3 likely reflects a read error. The gene calls are TRBV12-3 or TRBV12-4 and TRBJ1-1; D gene unclear. CDR3 length: 13 amino acids. Trimming removed 6 bases from V and 5 bases from J, with 13 bases in between. The CDR3 DNA reads TGTGCCAGCAGGCCCCCGGGCCGGACTGAAGCTTTCCTT. Translated: CASRPPGRTEAFL.

This CDR3 reads CASGWKAPNTEAFF. CDR3 nucleotide sequence: TGTGCTAGTGGTTGGAAGGCGCCGAACACTGAAGCTTTCTTT. V gene TRBV12-5 combines with J gene TRBJ1-1; D is ambiguous. The CDR3 runs 14 residues. Germline V lookup: CDR1 LGHNT, CDR2 FRNRAP. V was shortened by 4 bases and J by 1 base, with 10 bases between the two germline ends.